Shown below are 32 T cell receptor beta chains from a single sample sequenced in a study of immune heterogeneity within non-small cell lung tumors. TCR beta CDR3 amplification used multiplex PCR with 32 V and 13 J primers. Using its own MiXCR run on the multiplex PCR reads, TCRdb lists one record per CDR3 protein. The sample contains 8,500 to 10,000 distinct CDR3 sequences, roughly 30% of which appear only once. Bulk tumor genomic DNA was the template, and each sample received around 0.55 ug. Biopsy collection occurred during surgery, with several far-apart biopsies per primary tumor. The study enrolled patients with untreated, newly diagnosed non-small cell lung cancer who underwent curative surgery. The sequenced sample was lung tumor tissue. The receptors here all came from a man in his fifties or sixties with non-small cell lung cancer.

By share, this clonotype counts as medium-sized. The genes are TRBV4-3 and TRBJ2-7; D unclear. Germline V lookup: CDR1 LGHNA, CDR2 YSLEER. The CDR3 has 13 residues. The V end lost 1 base, the J end lost 7 bases, and 11 bases lay between the germline ends. The CDR3: CASSQGMVLEQYF. As DNA, the CDR3 is TGCGCCAGCAGCCAAGGAATGGTCCTGGAGCAGTACTTC.

The V gene is TRBV15, the J gene TRBJ1-2; weak D call: TRBD1 (5 bases). This CDR3 contains 14 residues. The V gene's germline CDR1 is LNHNV and CDR2 YYDKDF (reference sequence). V dropped 5 bases and J dropped 6 bases, with 16 bases sitting between them. The CDR3 region is CATSLSGGLDGYTF. The DNA of the CDR3 is TGTGCCACCAGCCTCAGCGGGGGGTTAGATGGCTACACCTTC.

This clonotype was counted at least ten times. The chain links TRBV9 to TRBJ1-2, with 9 bases identical to TRBD1. The CDR3 spans 14 residues. The V gene's germline CDR1 is SGDLS and CDR2 YYNGEE. With 4 bases clipped from V and 8 bases from J, the junction kept 9 bases outside the gene matches. CDR3 region: CASSPDRGSWGYTF. DNA of the CDR3: TGTGCCAGCAGCCCAGACAGGGGGTCTTGGGGCTACACCTTC.

This clonotype occurred many times. The genes are TRBV4-3 and TRBJ2-7; no definite D call. Per the germline V gene, CDR1 is LGHNA and CDR2 is YSLEER. The CDR3 covers 17 residues. The V end was cut by 0 bases, the J end by 3 bases, with 18 bases between. DNA for the CDR3: TGCGCCAGCAGCCAAGATTCGAGGCTCAGACGGAGCTACGAGCAGTACTTC. Translation: CASSQDSRLRRSYEQYF.

This clonotype was counted at least ten times. The gene calls are TRBV5-1 and TRBJ2-3; the match to TRBD2 covers 10 bases. Trimming cost V 2 bases and J 4 bases; bases outside gene matches: 7. The germline gives CDR1 SGHRS, CDR2 YFSETQ. The CDR3 spans 16 residues. CDR3 sequence reads: CASSFSSGRFSDTQYF. The CDR3 bases are TGCGCCAGCAGCTTCTCTAGCGGGAGATTCTCAGATACGCAGTATTTT.

This clonotype was recorded at least ten times. The gene calls are TRBV7-8 and TRBJ2-5, with 11 bases identical to TRBD2. The CDR3 is 15 residues long. The V segment lost 5 bases and the J segment 4 bases; nucleotides outside the gene matches: 6. The germline V gene has CDR1 SGHVS and CDR2 FQNEAQ. This CDR3 reads CASSPAGTSGETQYF. The CDR3 DNA reads as TGTGCCAGCAGCCCAGCCGGGACTAGCGGAGAGACCCAGTACTTC.

By share of the sample, this clonotype is medium-sized. This rearrangement joins TRBV5-6 to TRBJ1-6, with D hard to call. Germline V gives CDR1 SGHDT, CDR2 YYEEEE. V dropped 4 bases and J dropped 5 bases, with 7 bases sitting between them. CDR3 size: 13 residues. CDR3 sequence: CASSPGDNSPLHF. The DNA for the CDR3 is TGTGCCAGCAGCCCCGGGGATAATTCACCCCTCCACTTT.

The sample holds many counts of this clonotype. The V call is TRBV2, the J call TRBJ1-2, with 12 bases fitting TRBD1. Germline V gene lookup returns CDR1 SNHLY and CDR2 FYNNEI. This CDR3 contains 14 residues. J was trimmed by 3 bases and V by 8 bases; bases with no gene match: 4. DNA of the CDR3: TGTGCCAGCGACCGGGACAGGGGGCACTATGGCTACACCTTC. Protein sequence: CASDRDRGHYGYTF.

Details on this clonotype: At one end the junction does not follow the germline gene, possibly because of a read error. This rearrangement joins TRBV9 to TRBJ1-2; 12 nucleotides match TRBD1. The CDR3 runs to 16 residues. Germline-derived CDR1 and CDR2 are SGDLS and YYNGEE. CDR3: CASSYGTGGTNYGYTF. The CDR3 DNA follows: TGCGCCAGCAGCTACGGGACAGGGGGCACAAACTATGGCTACACCTTC.

In DNA, the CDR3 is TGTGCCAGCAGTTCACCCTTGGACAGGCTGAACACTGAAGCTTTCTTT. Translating gives CASSSPLDRLNTEAFF. The V and J genes are TRBV28 and TRBJ1-1; TRBD1 agrees at 7 bases. V was pared by 4 bases and J by 0 bases, with 8 bases of the junction left unmatched. Per germline, CDR1 MDHEN and CDR2 SYDVKM. The CDR3 totals 16 residues. Using reference TRBV28 and TRBJ1-1 for the parts outside the CDR3, the full variable domain is DVKVTQSSRYLVKRTGEKVFLECVQDMDHENMFWYRQDPGLGLRLIYFSYDVKMKEKGDIPEGYSVSREKKERFSLILESASTNQTSMYLCASSSPLDRLNTEAFFGQGTRLTVV.

Ten or more counts support this clonotype. The chain carries TRBV14 and TRBJ1-3; D gene uncertain. The CDR3 totals 14 residues. Trimming took 1 base from V and 3 from J, leaving 7 bases between them. Germline V CDR1 and CDR2: SGHDN, FVKESK. The CDR3 nucleotides are TGTGCCAGCAGCCAAGCGGGGATTGGAAACACCATATATTTT. It codes for CASSQAGIGNTIYF.

This clonotype has a count of ten or more. The chain recombines TRBV12-3 or TRBV12-4 with TRBJ1-1; D may be TRBD1 (5 bases). V lost 3 bases to trimming and J lost 3 bases, with 14 bases between them. The CDR3 extends over 15 amino acids. DNA for the CDR3: TGTGCCAGCAGTTTCGAAGCGAGGGGTTACACTGAAGCTTTCTTT. The encoded protein is CASSFEARGYTEAFF.

Judged by abundance, this clonotype is medium-sized. The chain employs TRBV14 and TRBJ1-5; D is unresolved. This CDR3 has 14 amino acids. V was shortened by 1 base and J by 6 bases, with 10 bases between the two germline ends. Germline CDR1 SGHDN, CDR2 FVKESK. The chain's CDR3 is CASSQGRRGQPQHF. CDR3 DNA: TGTGCCAGCAGCCAAGGTCGACGCGGTCAGCCCCAGCATTTT.

This chain joins TRBV18 and TRBJ1-1, with TRBD1 matching over 7 bases. Germline-derived CDR1 and CDR2 are KGHSH and LQKENI. V lost 8 bases to trimming and J lost 1 base; unmatched junction nucleotides: 7. The CDR3 is 14 residues long. The CDR3 sequence: CASTPRGGNTEAFF. CDR3 nucleotides: TGTGCCAGCACCCCCAGGGGGGGGAACACTGAAGCTTTCTTT. Supplemented by reference TRBV18 and TRBJ1-1, the full variable domain reads NAGVMQNPRHLVRRRGQEARLRCSPMKGHSHVYWYRQLPEEGLKFMVYLQKENIIDESGMPKERFSAEFPKEGPSILRIQQVVRGDSAAYFCASTPRGGNTEAFFGQGTRLTVV.

This clonotype was seen repeatedly, ten times or more. This chain joins TRBV3-1 and TRBJ2-5; 14 nucleotides line up with TRBD2. The V gene end was trimmed by 5 bases and the J gene end by 4 bases; junction bases not matched to a gene: 6. The CDR3 is 16 amino acids. CDR1 and CDR2 (germline): LGHDT, YNNKEL (reference sequence). CDR3 loop: CASSRGTSGSGETQYF. The CDR3 bases are TGTGCCAGCAGCAGAGGGACTAGCGGGAGTGGAGAGACCCAGTACTTC.

This clonotype was detected only once. This chain joins TRBV28 and TRBJ2-7; 9 nucleotides agree with TRBD2. V was pared by 2 bases and J by 7 bases, with 9 bases of the junction left unmatched. Germline V CDR1 and CDR2: MDHEN, SYDVKM. The CDR3 is 15 residues long. The CDR3 protein is CASSLAGGPRGEQYF. The CDR3 DNA reads TGTGCCAGCAGTTTAGCGGGAGGGCCTAGAGGGGAGCAGTACTTC.

This clonotype showed up just a few times. The J gene is TRBJ1-5, the V gene TRBV19, with 7 bases fitting TRBD1. After removal of 7 bases from V and 0 bases from J, the junction contained 12 bases not matched to a gene. The CDR3 consists of 17 residues. Germline values: CDR1 LNHDA, CDR2 SQIVND (reference sequence). CDR3 residues: CASKTRQGNYSNQPQHF. The CDR3, as DNA: TGTGCCAGTAAAACCCGACAGGGAAATTATAGCAATCAGCCCCAGCATTTT.

The rearrangement uses TRBV5-6 and TRBJ1-2; tentative D call: TRBD1 (6 bases). Trimming took 4 bases from V and 4 from J, leaving 11 bases between them. The CDR3 sequence is 13 residues long. Germline V gene sequence: CDR1 SGHDT, CDR2 YYEEEE. The CDR3 nucleotides read TGTGCCAGCAGCCGAGGACAGTTCTATGGCTACACCTTC. Its translation is CASSRGQFYGYTF.

This clonotype was observed a single time. The V and J genes are TRBV6-5 and TRBJ1-2; D is uncertain. Looked up from germline, CDR1 is MNHEY and CDR2 is SVGAGI. V was trimmed by 6 bases and J by 5 bases, leaving 13 bases between them. This CDR3 is 13 amino acids long. CDR3 sequence reads: CASSATRVYGYTF. The CDR3 DNA reads TGTGCCAGCAGCGCTACACGAGTATATGGCTACACCTTC.

This clonotype is classed as medium-sized (0.01 to 0.1%). This sequence joins TRBV19 and TRBJ1-1, with a weak D call TRBD1 (5 bases). The germline CDR1 and CDR2 sequences are LNHDA and SQIVND (reference sequence). There are 13 residues in the CDR3. Trimming took 7 bases from V and 1 from J, leaving 10 bases between them. The CDR3 reads CASTRQQNTEAFF. The CDR3 region has the DNA TGTGCCAGTACCCGACAGCAGAACACTGAAGCTTTCTTT. Filled out from reference TRBV19 and TRBJ1-1, the complete variable domain reads DGGITQSPKYLFRKEGQNVTLSCEQNLNHDAMYWYRQDPGQGLRLIYYSQIVNDFQKGDIAEGYSVSREKKESFPLTVTSAQKNPTAFYLCASTRQQNTEAFFGQGTRLTVV.

The J gene is TRBJ1-1, the V gene TRBV12-3 or TRBV12-4, with 8 nucleotides matching TRBD1. The CDR3 length is 13 residues. Trimming cost V 5 bases and J 9 bases; bases outside gene matches: 8. The CDR3 region has the DNA TGTGCCAGCAGTGCTGGACAGGGTAGAAAAGCTTTCTTT. Translated: CASSAGQGRKAFF.

The chain links TRBV6-4 to TRBJ1-1, with D possibly matching TRBD1 (6 bases). The CDR3 is made up of 14 amino acids. CDR1 is MRHNA and CDR2 is SNTAGT in the germline V gene. The V end lost 6 bases, the J end lost 4 bases, and 15 bases lay between the germline ends. DNA of the CDR3: TGTGCCAGCAGGGAGGCAGGGGAGGTCACTGAAGCTTTCTTT. It encodes CASREAGEVTEAFF.

This clonotype showed up many times. The V gene is TRBV3-1, the J gene TRBJ1-3, with 7 bases fitting TRBD1. V lost 4 bases, J lost 1 base, and 1 base stayed unmatched. The CDR3 covers 14 residues. Looked up from germline, CDR1 is LGHDT and CDR2 is YNNKEL (reference sequence). The chain's CDR3 is CASSLQGSGNTIYF. The DNA for the CDR3 is TGTGCCAGCAGCCTACAGGGGTCTGGAAACACCATATATTTT.

Many counts were recorded for this clonotype. The chain combines TRBV7-8 with TRBJ2-3, with TRBD1 matching over 7 bases. Germline V CDR1 and CDR2: SGHVS, FQNEAQ. This CDR3 region has 16 residues. After removal of 5 bases from V and 1 base from J, the junction contained 9 bases not matched to a gene. This CDR3 reads CASSESIGTGTDTQYF. DNA of the CDR3: TGTGCCAGCAGCGAAAGTATTGGGACAGGCACAGATACGCAGTATTTT.

This clonotype was observed at least ten times. The chain is built from TRBV29-1 and TRBJ1-3, with 7 bases identical to TRBD1. The CDR3 extends over 15 amino acids. Germline V CDR1 and CDR2: SQVTM, ANQGSEA. V shed 7 bases and J 2 bases; nucleotides not matched to a gene: 11. The chain's CDR3 is CSAAQGWETGNTIYF. CDR3 DNA sequence: TGCAGCGCGGCACAGGGGTGGGAAACTGGAAACACCATATATTTT. Using reference TRBV29-1 and TRBJ1-3 for the parts outside the CDR3, the full variable domain is SAVISQKPSRDICQRGTSLTIQCQVDSQVTMMFWYRQQPGQSLTLIATANQGSEATYESGFVIDKFPISRPNLTFSTLTVSNMSPEDSSIYLCSAAQGWETGNTIYFGEGSWLTVV.

This clonotype appeared many times. The chain carries TRBV4-3 and TRBJ1-6; D remains ambiguous. CDR1 and CDR2 from the germline V gene are LGHNA and YSLEER. The ends were cut back, 0 bases at V and 7 bases at J, with 10 bases in the middle. The length of the CDR3 is 15 residues. The CDR3 sequence is CASSQDGVWNSPLHF. CDR3 sequence (DNA): TGCGCCAGCAGCCAAGATGGGGTTTGGAATTCACCCCTCCACTTT.

There are many counts of this clonotype. The CDR3 loop reads CASSPSFGTSVYEQYF. CDR3 sequence (DNA): TGTGCCAGCAGCCCTAGCTTTGGGACATCTGTCTACGAGCAGTACTTC. The chain is built from TRBV5-5 and TRBJ2-7, with D possibly TRBD1 on 6 matching bases. CDR3 size: 16 residues. Germline V gene lookup returns CDR1 SGHKS and CDR2 YYEKEE (reference sequence). The V end was cut by 4 bases, the J end by 3 bases, with 20 bases between.

The sample holds many counts of this clonotype. The gene calls are TRBV25-1 and TRBJ2-2; D might be TRBD1 or TRBD2, each matching 5 bases. The V end lost 5 bases, the J end lost 7 bases, and 17 bases lay between the germline ends. This CDR3 region has 15 residues. CDR1 and CDR2 from the germline V gene are MGHDK and SYGVNS. The CDR3 DNA reads TGTGCCAGCAGTTTCCCTTCCAGGGACGGCGGGGAGCTGTTTTTT. This translates into CASSFPSRDGGELFF.

The V gene is TRBV7-2, the J gene TRBJ2-1; TRBD2 aligns across 9 bases. This CDR3 contains 15 residues. V lost 1 base, J lost 7 bases, and 5 bases stayed unmatched. Germline V CDR1 and CDR2: SGHTA, FQGNSA. CDR3 sequence: CASSLVSGSQNEQFF. The CDR3 DNA follows: TGTGCCAGCAGCTTAGTTAGCGGGAGTCAAAATGAGCAGTTCTTC.

This clonotype has a count of ten or more. The chain joins TRBV24-1 to TRBJ2-2; TRBD1 matches 10 bases. From germline, CDR1 is KGHDR and CDR2 SFDVKD. CDR3 size: 16 residues. With V trimmed by 4 bases and J by 7 bases, 8 bases remained unmatched. CDR3 protein: CATSEVGQGVGGELFF. The DNA for the CDR3 is TGTGCCACCAGTGAGGTTGGACAGGGGGTTGGCGGGGAGCTGTTTTTT.

This clonotype was recorded at least ten times. CDR3: CSATTSTDTQYF. CDR3 coding DNA: TGCAGCGCAACGACAAGCACAGATACGCAGTATTTT. The chain links TRBV29-1 to TRBJ2-3, with D unclear. The ends were cut back, 7 bases at V and 0 bases at J, with 8 bases in the middle. There are 12 residues in the CDR3. CDR1 is SQVTM, CDR2 ANQGSEA, per germline.

The chain recombines TRBV7-3 with TRBJ1-2; a possible D gene is TRBD1 (5 bases). V lost 2 bases, J lost 5 bases, and 9 bases lay in between. Per germline, CDR1 SGHTA and CDR2 FQGTGA. The CDR3 runs 13 residues. The CDR3 DNA reads as TGTGCCAGCAGCTTATCTGGGACTTATGGCTACACCTTC. Amino acid sequence: CASSLSGTYGYTF.